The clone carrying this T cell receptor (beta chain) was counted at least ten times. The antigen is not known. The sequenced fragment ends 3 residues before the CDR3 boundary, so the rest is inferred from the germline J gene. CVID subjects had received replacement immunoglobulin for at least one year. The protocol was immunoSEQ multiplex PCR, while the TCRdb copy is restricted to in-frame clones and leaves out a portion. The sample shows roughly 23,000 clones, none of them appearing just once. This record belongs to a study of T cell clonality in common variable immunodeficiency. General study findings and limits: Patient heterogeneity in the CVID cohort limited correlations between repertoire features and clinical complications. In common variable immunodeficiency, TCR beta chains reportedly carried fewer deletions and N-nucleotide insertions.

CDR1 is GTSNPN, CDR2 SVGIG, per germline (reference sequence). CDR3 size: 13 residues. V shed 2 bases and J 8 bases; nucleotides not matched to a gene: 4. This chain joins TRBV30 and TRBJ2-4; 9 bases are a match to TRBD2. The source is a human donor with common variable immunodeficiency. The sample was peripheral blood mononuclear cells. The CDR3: CAWSSASGDIQYF. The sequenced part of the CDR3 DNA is TGTGCCTGGAGTTCGGCTAGCGGGGACATT.